These 19 T cell receptor beta chains were all obtained from the same sample, sequenced in a study of metastatic and nonmetastatic thyroid tumors. Nobody among the patients had been given any treatment before thyroid surgery. TCRdb recomputed clones from the PCR reads via MiXCR. The sample has under 95,000 clones; 8% to 9.5% are singletons. The sequenced sample consisted of blood. The receptors come from a female donor with papillary thyroid cancer or a benign thyroid nodule (not recorded which). Some clones in this sample may be carry-over from other donors' samples.

This clone was seen repeatedly, ten times or more. This chain connects TRBV20-1 to TRBJ1-4; D unclear. CDR3 length: 13 residues. Germline CDR1 is DFQATT and CDR2 is SNEGSKA (reference sequence). CDR3 coding DNA: TGCGCCTCCCCAGGTATCTCTCAAGAAAAACTGTTTTTT. Amino acids: CASPGISQEKLFF.

This clone was seen only once. A junction boundary mismatches the germline segment, possibly from a read error. The V and J genes are TRBV20-1 and TRBJ2-5, with TRBD2 matching over 13 bases. CDR1 DFQATT and CDR2 SNEGSKA come from the germline V gene (reference sequence). The CDR3 is made up of 18 amino acids. The CDR3: CSASKGTSGVGVGEAQCF. CDR3 nucleotide sequence: TGCAGTGCTAGTAAAGGGACTAGCGGGGTCGGAGTAGGAGAGGCCCAGTGCTTC.

At least ten counts were recorded for this clone. This sequence joins TRBV6-1 and TRBJ2-6, with D possibly being TRBD1 (5 bases). V was trimmed by 5 bases and J by 0 bases, leaving 8 bases between them. The CDR3 sequence is 15 residues long. Germline values: CDR1 MNHNS, CDR2 SASEGT. In DNA form, the CDR3 reads TGTGCCAGCAGTTCCGACAGCTCTGGGGCCAACGTCCTGACTTTC. It specifies CASSSDSSGANVLTF.

This clone was seen many times. The CDR3 loop reads CASRPPGGLSGELFF. The CDR3 bases are TGTGCCAGCAGGCCCCCAGGGGGCCTTAGCGGGGAGCTGTTTTTT. The chain recombines TRBV2 with TRBJ2-2; 8 bases map to TRBD1. Germline V lookup: CDR1 SNHLY, CDR2 FYNNEI. CDR3 length: 15 amino acids. J lost 7 bases, V lost 6 bases, and 10 bases had no gene match.

This clone was observed many times. The chain uses TRBV2 and TRBJ2-7, with TRBD1 matching 9 bases. V was clipped by 0 bases and J by 6 bases; unmatched bases: 6. This CDR3 comprises 15 residues. From germline, CDR1 is SNHLY and CDR2 FYNNEI. The CDR3 sequence is CASSEADRGQGEQYF. The CDR3 coding sequence is TGTGCCAGCAGTGAAGCAGACAGGGGACAGGGCGAGCAGTACTTC.

This clone has ten or more counts. The V call is TRBV6-2 or TRBV6-3, the J call TRBJ2-6; 11 bases match TRBD1. The ends lost 5 bases at V and 1 base at J; junction bases unmatched: 10. Germline CDR1 is MNHEY and CDR2 is SVGEGT. The CDR3 contains 19 residues. CDR3 sequence (DNA): TGTGCCAGCAGTCCGGGACAGGGGGTCCGACTTTCTGGGGCCAACGTCCTGACTTTC. Encoded protein: CASSPGQGVRLSGANVLTF.

This clone was observed a handful of times. This could be a read error, since a much larger clone is one nucleotide away. This same CDR3 is encoded by further DNA sequences in the sample. The gene calls are TRBV24-1 and TRBJ2-5, with a possible D match to TRBD2 (5 bases). The germline V gene encodes CDR1 KGHDR and CDR2 SFDVKD. V shed 4 bases and J shed 2 bases, with 13 bases lying between them. The CDR3 sequence is 15 residues long. The CDR3 is CATSDSGLVQETQYF. The CDR3 DNA reads as TGTGCCACCAGTGACTCCGGACTTGTACAAGAGACCCAGTACTTC.

This clone was picked up many times. The chain uses TRBV4-2 and TRBJ1-1; D unclear. Trimming cost V 0 bases and J 2 bases, with 10 bases left between them. CDR1 and CDR2 (germline): LGHNA, YNFKEQ. This CDR3 is 15 amino acids long. In DNA form, the CDR3 reads TGTGCCAGCAGCCAAGAAATTGACTTCAACACTGAAGCTTTCTTT. It codes for CASSQEIDFNTEAFF.

There are many counts of this clone. The chain combines TRBV12-3 or TRBV12-4 with TRBJ2-1; TRBD1 matches 7 bases. The CDR3 sequence is 15 residues long. With V trimmed by 6 bases and J by 9 bases, 14 bases remained unmatched. The CDR3 DNA follows: TGTGCCAGCAGCTCCGGTAGGGGGCATATGGGTGAGCAGTTCTTC. Its translation is CASSSGRGHMGEQFF.

This clone was counted ten times or more. Here the CDR3 reads CAWSGGRGKGYTF. The CDR3, as DNA: TGTGCCTGGAGTGGGGGCAGGGGAAAGGGCTACACCTTC. The chain recombines TRBV30 with TRBJ1-2; weak D call: TRBD1 (6 bases). There are 13 residues in the CDR3. V gave up 1 base and J gave up 8 bases, with 14 bases separating them. Germline assignment: CDR1 GTSNPN and CDR2 SVGIG (reference sequence).

A remark on this clone: It may be a read error: a sequence one base away is much more abundant. The chain is built from TRBV5-6 and TRBJ2-7; D gene ambiguous. Germline values: CDR1 SGHDT, CDR2 YYEEEE. The CDR3 runs to 16 residues. V dropped 5 bases and J dropped 0 bases, with 18 bases sitting between them. The chain's CDR3 is CASRSSPALSSYEQYF. The CDR3 coding sequence is TGTGCCAGCAGATCCTCGCCGGCCCTAAGCTCCTACGAGCAGTACTTC.

This clone has at least ten counts. The J gene is TRBJ1-6, the V gene TRBV4-2; D might be TRBD1 (6 bases). In germline, CDR1 is LGHNA, CDR2 YNFKEQ. CDR3 size: 16 residues. V was shortened by 0 bases and J by 6 bases, with 12 bases between the two germline ends. CDR3 region: CASSQDPGGGNSPLHF. The CDR3 DNA sequence: TGTGCCAGCAGCCAAGATCCCGGAGGGGGTAATTCACCCCTCCACTTT.

Many counts were recorded for this clone. The chain combines TRBV28 with TRBJ1-1; D possibly corresponds to TRBD1 (5 bases). Trimming stripped 6 bases from V and 5 bases from J, with 16 bases between. This CDR3 is built from 14 residues. Germline-derived CDR1 and CDR2 are MDHEN and SYDVKM. DNA for the CDR3: TGTGCCAGCAGAGGATGGAAGGGACGGACTGAAGCTTTCTTT. This gives the protein CASRGWKGRTEAFF.

The sample holds many counts of this clone. The genes are TRBV4-2 and TRBJ2-3, with 8 bases identical to TRBD2. The ends lost 1 base at V and 2 bases at J; junction bases unmatched: 2. The CDR3 sequence is 15 residues long. Germline CDR1 and CDR2: LGHNA and YNFKEQ. CDR3 nucleotides: TGTGCCAGCAGCCAAGGGCGGGGGGACACAGATACGCAGTATTTT. Translating gives CASSQGRGDTDTQYF.

Many counts were recorded for this clone. Relative to the germline gene, one junction end is altered; a read error may explain this. J is TRBJ1-1 and V is TRBV6-1; the D gene is possibly TRBD1 (6 bases). This CDR3 is 15 amino acids long. Per the germline V gene, CDR1 is MNHNS and CDR2 is SASEGT. The CDR3 region has the DNA TGTGCCAGCAGTAAGCGGGGAAAGGGGGGACATGAAGCGAATTTT. This gives the protein CASSKRGKGGHEANF.

The chain joins TRBV12-3 or TRBV12-4 to TRBJ2-3, with TRBD1 identical over 9 bases. The J segment lost 0 bases and the V segment lost 8 bases, leaving 6 bases of the junction unmatched. This CDR3 is built from 15 residues. Here the CDR3 reads CASGHGTGSTDTQYF. The CDR3 region has the DNA TGTGCCAGCGGGCACGGGACAGGGAGCACAGATACGCAGTATTTT.

This clone was observed at least ten times. V and J are TRBV6-6 and TRBJ1-2, with 7 bases matching TRBD1. Germline trimming cut 2 bases from V and 5 bases from J; bases unmatched to any gene: 8. The V gene's germline CDR1 is MNHNY and CDR2 SVGAGI (reference sequence). CDR3 length: 15 residues. CDR3 sequence: CASSYGQEDFYGYTF. For the CDR3, the DNA is TGTGCCAGCAGTTACGGACAGGAGGATTTTTATGGCTACACCTTC.

In its sample, this clone was seen many times. The rearrangement uses TRBV19 and TRBJ2-1; the match to TRBD1 covers 8 bases. The germline V gene encodes CDR1 LNHDA and CDR2 SQIVND (reference sequence). This CDR3 has 13 amino acids. V was clipped by 5 bases and J by 8 bases; unmatched bases: 5. The CDR3 sequence is CASSPDRGYEQFF. Here the CDR3 DNA reads TGTGCCAGTAGTCCCGACAGGGGCTATGAGCAGTTCTTC.

There are many counts of this clone. The rearrangement links TRBV6-1 to TRBJ1-3; D is ambiguous. CDR1 and CDR2 (germline): MNHNS, SASEGT. The CDR3 covers 14 residues. The CDR3 region has the DNA TGTGCAACAGCGGTGGCAGGATATGGAAACACCATATATTTT. This translates into CATAVAGYGNTIYF.